This entry is about one T cell receptor (beta chain). What this receptor recognizes is not known. No base-level quality is on record; no much larger clone is a single base apart. The data were obtained in a study of cytomegalovirus exposure and HLA in healthy donors (dated by TCRdb to between 2016 and 2019). For the wider study: An earlier analysis of under 600 of the donors reported approximately 290 Gb of sequence data and 120 million or so unique TCR beta sequences from 150 million to 200 million T cells. Along with the roughly 710-subject first cohort, a separate validation cohort of over a hundred different subjects was used. All discovery cohort repertoires had been generated using a single sequencing platform. In the later analysis, no new phenotypic data were used to find candidate immune exposures; instead, reliance was placed on TCR beta sequences and their occurrence across donors. A later analysis re-examined previously published TCR beta repertoires from over 500 donors and added high-resolution HLA genotyping to investigate patterns of TCR occurrence. Roughly 5 DR-DQ haplotypes were handled as single units for association and clustering, since linkage in the cohort was strong. Both class I and class II loci were covered by HLA typing, at four-digit resolution. The study profiled the T cell repertoires of under 850 subjects by immunosequencing and related them to cytomegalovirus serostatus. The genetic ancestry cluster associated with self-reported Caucasian donors included over 80% of the roughly 380 genotyped donors. The number of donors typed differed by locus, with about 629-630 for A, B, C, DRB1 and DQB1, 522 for DQA1, approximately 580 for DPA1, and 400 to 490 for DPB1. The aim of the study was to test whether cataloging public T cell receptors could identify signatures of past pathogen exposure. Among 350 to 400 genotyped donors of the cohort, an average of around 240,000 unique TCR beta nucleotide sequences were sequenced per donor, about a sixth of them non-productive. An early release covering roughly 600 HLA-typed donors comprised about 300 gigabases of sequencing data and approximately 85 million unique TCR sequences. High-throughput TCR immunosequencing, statistical association of individual TCRs with disease status, and machine learning were combined to predict cytomegalovirus infection status. Donor age, sex, ethnicity and CMV serostatus were collected together with the repertoire data. A later genetic analysis used genome-wide SNP genotypes for about 55% of the 666 donors, treating that subset as a discovery cohort. An earlier analysis of nearly 600 of the donors applied high-throughput TCR beta sequencing to assess whether each TCR beta V gene segment acted as functional or pseudogenic. Findings and caveats that apply to the study as a whole: Broadly in line with IMGT annotations, most TCR beta V segments showed up in productive rearrangements about 90% or about 30% of the time in an earlier analysis of approximately 600 of the donors. In a later analysis, TCR association rates were found to vary across HLA loci, with the most associated TCRs seen for DRB1 alleles and the fewest for HLA-C alleles. Linkage disequilibrium might explain the correlated functional status among segregating V segments, but an unknown experimental factor could not be excluded. According to the authors, the approach could potentially be generalized to other disease states and immunological phenotypes. Over 15 rarely observed V segments, including chromosome 9 orphons, were excluded from the earlier analysis of a few hundred of the donors because counts were too low. Because HLA typing was missing for some donors at each locus, association tests included only the typed subset. The classifier was reported to diagnose cytomegalovirus status with high specificity and sensitivity in both the original cohort and the validation cohort. A further reported finding was that TCR beta sequences accurately predicted the HLA-A and HLA-B alleles for most subjects in the first cohort. In the study, 150 to 200 TCR beta chains were listed as associated with cytomegalovirus. Most TCR sequences were seen in very few donors, while some public TCRs were found in many individuals. Several of the top co-occurrence clusters appeared to be linked to parvovirus B19, influenza, CMV and Epstein-Barr virus, according to a later analysis. A later analysis associated about 17,000 TCR beta sequences with specific HLA alleles at a false discovery rate of 0.05. In a later analysis, most CMV-associated TCR beta chains were found to appear HLA-restricted, with HLA associations seemingly driven largely by CMV exposure. In vitro tests confirmed that three of the cytomegalovirus-associated TCR beta chains recognize cytomegalovirus antigens. When HLA alleles, especially DR and DQ, strongly co-occurred, TCR associations were difficult to assign to individual alleles. In a later genetic analysis, fewer N-insertions in productive TCRs were reported among donors in an Asian-associated ancestry cluster than the 666-donor mean. A group of highly shared sequence variants was considered likely to be a technical artifact of the sequencing pipeline. Compared with equally common non-associated chains, HLA-associated TCR beta chains in a later analysis were more clonally expanded and had lower generation probabilities. In a later genetic analysis, a missense DCLRE1C variant was associated with V-gene and J-gene trimming of TCR beta chains, and the association was replicated in an independent cohort. Presence/absence analyses assumed roughly uniform sequencing depth across donors, an assumption that may not hold. Some IMGT-functional V segments, including TRBV6-2 and TRBV6-3, could not be distinguished by the 87-base-pair reads and were therefore excluded. The cohort was sequenced for TCR beta chains only, and without alpha or paired-chain data the features that could be detected were limited. The only immune exposure information available for the cohort was CMV serostatus.

The cohort comprised several hundred healthy bone marrow donors. At the time of sampling, every cohort member was nominally healthy, though immune exposures that went unrecorded were likely present. The donor tested CMV seropositive, placing the donor among the 250 to 300 seropositive members of the cohort. A peripheral blood sample was collected from each donor, and TCR beta sequencing was performed on peripheral blood mononuclear cells. Genomic DNA was extracted from the blood cell samples with the Qiagen DNeasy Blood Extraction Kit. Library method: the immunoSEQ multiplex PCR assay. For the multiplex PCR, a mixture combining 60 forward primers for TCR Vbeta segments and 13 reverse primers for TCR Jbeta segments was used. The CDR3 region of rearranged TCR beta genes was amplified from genomic DNA by a multiplex PCR assay. On the Illumina HiSeq System, the amplified TCR beta libraries were sequenced as 87-base-pair reads. Per the original workflow: Across the 600 to 700 repertoires, a later analysis counted approximately 75 million unique TCR beta chains, around 10 million of which were shared by at least two donors. Raw reads were error-corrected and collapsed into unique sequences with a nearest-neighbor algorithm that merged closely related sequences to remove PCR and sequencing errors. Alignment of CDR3 sequences to IMGT reference sequences was used to assign V, D and J gene segments. For a sequence to be retained, a match of at least six nucleotides to both a V gene segment and a J gene segment was required. A rearrangement was called productive if the CDR3 had no stop codons and remained in frame with V and J, and every other rearrangement was called non-productive. Following IMGT convention, CDR3 was defined as the stretch from the second conserved V-encoded cysteine up to the conserved J-encoded phenylalanine. The earlier analysis of about 570 of the donors excluded any sequence lacking an unambiguous match to a single V gene segment. In an earlier analysis of 450 to 700 of the donors, V segments were called functional above 56.7% productive rearrangements and were called segregating when the between-donor standard deviation exceeded 5%. A statistical classification framework was built for diagnosing cytomegalovirus status from the catalog of TCR beta chain sequences. In a later analysis, TCR nucleotide sequences were compared against IMGT/GENE-DB human TR gene sequences so that V and J genes could be assigned. Using the TCRdist pipeline, a later analysis assigned CDR3 sequences along with most-parsimonious VDJ recombination scenarios. In a later analysis, every TCR beta chain was defined by the combination of its CDR3 amino acid sequence and its V-gene family, and reads without a unique V-gene family were dropped. As a way to deal with suspected cross-contamination and a sequencing artifact, a later analysis dropped 640 or so nucleotide sequences that were highly shared and had low generation probability. For each public chain, a later analysis derived a clonal expansion index from normalized ranks of inferred template counts within each repertoire. A later analysis computed generation probabilities with a VDJ recombination model fitted to out-of-frame rearrangements, and checked the results against IGoR. Hypergeometric tests were used in a later analysis to score TCR-TCR, TCR-HLA and TCR-CMV co-occurrence, with a repertoire-size bias correction applied to the TCR pairs. To estimate false discovery rates, a later analysis permuted the HLA or CMV assignments 20 times. In a later analysis, co-occurring TCRs were grouped using DBSCAN, with TCRdist sequence similarity added in when clustering inside HLA-allele-positive subsets. Repertoires with fewer than 30,000 or more than 120,000 public chains, plus five repertoires with anomalous nucleotide sharing, were excluded from co-occurrence clustering. The source is immuneACCESS, and TCRdb retained only in-frame sequences with V and J called. Part of the clones is not carried over; for the studies checked, unresolved V genes explain less than half of this, and the remainder is unexplained. V, J and clone size derive from that table, while D and trimming were established from the DNA sequence. This sample lists 150,000 to 200,000 clones; around 79% were detected once. Of the sample, about 2.6% is held by the ten largest clones.

Relative to germline, V is 0 bases shorter and J is 4 bases shorter, with 9 bases between their ends. CDR1 and CDR2 are drawn from the germline V gene: SGHRS, YFSETQ. The CDR3 has 14 amino acids, counting the end cysteine and phenylalanine. Here the CDR3 DNA is all that survives: 42 bases in frame from base 1. Material: PBMCs. The receptor's source is a woman in her forties in good health and CMV-seropositive. Recombination joined TRBV5-1 with TRBJ2-3, with a tentative D gene TRBD1 over 6 matching bases. CDR3 loop: CASSLDRVADTQYF. The DNA sequence is as follows: TGCGCCAGCAGCTTGGACAGGGTGGCAGATACGCAGTATTTT.